Shown below are 9 T cell receptor beta chains from a single sample sequenced in a study of OX40 agonist ivuxolimab in advanced cancers. Profiled with immunoSEQ multiplex PCR; TCRdb holds only in-frame clones, not every one. The data hold over 55,000 clones, with around 90% observed a single time. The source was CD4+ or CD8+ T cells sorted from blood, collected in a trial of the OX40 agonist ivuxolimab. The receptor source for this set is an adult with an advanced solid tumor such as melanoma, head and neck, liver or kidney cancer.

On this clone itself: Other nucleotide sequences in the sample specify the same CDR3. The chain is built from TRBV5-6 and TRBJ2-7; D gene uncertain. V lost 4 bases to trimming and J lost 2 bases, with 10 bases between them. The CDR3 runs 13 residues. Germline V CDR1 and CDR2: SGHDT, YYEEEE. The DNA for the CDR3 is TGTGCCAGCAGCCCCCGGGCGACCTACGAGCAGTACGTC. It codes for CASSPRATYEQYV.

This rearrangement joins TRBV7-9 to TRBJ1-1; D is perhaps TRBD1 (6 bases). V lost 1 base, J lost 0 bases, and 9 bases lay in between. The germline V gene has CDR1 SEHNR and CDR2 FQNEAQ (reference sequence). This CDR3 contains 15 residues. CDR3 in amino acids: CASSLDGGLNTEAFF. CDR3 nucleotide sequence: TGTGCCAGCAGCTTAGATGGGGGGCTGAACACTGAAGCTTTCTTT.

The J gene is TRBJ2-5, the V gene TRBV28, with 10 bases identical to TRBD1. The ends lost 4 bases at V and 8 bases at J; junction bases unmatched: 1. There are 12 residues in the CDR3. CDR1 and CDR2 from the germline V gene are MDHEN and SYDVKM. Written as DNA, the CDR3 is TGTGCCAGCAGTTGGGACAGGGGCACCCAGTACTTC. Translating gives CASSWDRGTQYF.

The genes are TRBV13 and TRBJ2-1; TRBD2 is a possible D gene (6 bases). CDR1 and CDR2 (germline): PRHDT, FYEKMQ (reference sequence). The CDR3 consists of 17 residues. V lost 1 base and J 3 bases, leaving 16 bases between the germline ends. CDR3 in DNA: TGTGCCAGCAGCTTAGATCGGCGGGCGGGAAGCTACAATGAGCAGTTCTTC. Residues: CASSLDRRAGSYNEQFF. Using reference TRBV13 and TRBJ2-1 for the parts outside the CDR3, the full variable domain is AAGVIQSPRHLIKEKRETATLKCYPIPRHDTVYWYQQGPGQDPQFLISFYEKMQSDKGSIPDRFSAQQFSDYHSELNMSSLELGDSALYFCASSLDRRAGSYNEQFFGPGTRLTVL.

This clone is classed as large (0.1 to 1%). The chain has TRBV7-9 and TRBJ1-2; D perhaps matches TRBD1 (6 bases). The V gene lost 0 bases and the J gene lost 7 bases, with 12 bases spanning the gap. Germline values: CDR1 SEHNR, CDR2 FQNEAQ (reference sequence). This CDR3 is built from 14 residues. The CDR3 here is CASSLAMGGPGYTF. The CDR3, as DNA: TGTGCCAGCAGCTTAGCGATGGGGGGGCCTGGCTACACCTTC.

V gene TRBV10-3 combines with J gene TRBJ1-2; the D is unclear. CDR1 is ENHRY and CDR2 is SYGVKD in the germline V gene. The ends were cut back, 0 bases at V and 3 bases at J, with 8 bases in the middle. The length of the CDR3 is 14 residues. The CDR3 sequence is CAISESREYYGYTF. The CDR3, as DNA: TGTGCCATCAGTGAGTCTAGGGAATACTATGGCTACACCTTC.

About this clone: The same CDR3 arises from other DNA sequences in this sample as well. The chain has TRBV5-1 and TRBJ2-5; 12 bases line up with TRBD1. The CDR3 is 15 residues long. The trim removed 4 bases at V and 5 bases at J, leaving 6 bases unmatched. The V gene's germline CDR1 is SGHRS and CDR2 YFSETQ. This CDR3 reads CASSPGTGGQETQYF. The CDR3 DNA follows: TGCGCCAGCAGCCCCGGGACAGGGGGCCAGGAGACCCAGTACTTC. Full variable domain (outside the CDR3, taken from reference TRBV5-1 and TRBJ2-5): KAGVTQTPRYLIKTRGQQVTLSCSPISGHRSVSWYQQTPGQGLQFLFEYFSETQRNKGNFPGRFSGRQFSNSRSEMNVSTLELGDSALYLCASSPGTGGQETQYFGPGTRLLVL.

The CDR3 spells CASSTPDRVDGYTF. As DNA, the CDR3 is TGCGCCAGCAGCACACCGGACAGGGTCGATGGCTACACCTTC. This rearrangement joins TRBV5-1 to TRBJ1-2; the match to TRBD1 covers 8 bases. CDR1 is SGHRS and CDR2 is YFSETQ in the germline V gene. The J segment lost 6 bases and the V segment lost 4 bases, leaving 8 bases of the junction unmatched. This CDR3 is built from 14 residues.

This clone was seen a single time. The rearrangement links TRBV5-1 to TRBJ2-7; perhaps TRBD1 as D (5 bases). The CDR3 runs 13 residues. Looked up from germline, CDR1 is SGHRS and CDR2 is YFSETQ. V shed 4 bases and J shed 6 bases, with 14 bases lying between them. CDR3 nucleotides: TGCGCCAGCAGCCCCGGGCCGCAGGGCGAGCAGTACGTC. Translation gives CASSPGPQGEQYV.